What follows are 22 T cell receptor beta chains derived from one specimen sequenced in a study of radiation and T cells in renal cell carcinoma. Here immunoSEQ multiplex PCR was the method, and the copy in TCRdb shows in-frame clones only, minus some. This table has about 150,000 clones, about 87% appearing once. Time point denoted: baseline pretreatment blood. Treatment: 15 Gy SBRT to primary tumor, nephrectomy 4 weeks later. The sequencing here drew on blood, taken from a patient whose treatment included radiotherapy and nephrectomy. The receptors shown here come from a woman aged 65 to 85 with renal cell carcinoma.

This clone showed up just a few times. The chain uses TRBV13 and TRBJ2-1, with 12 bases aligning to TRBD2. This CDR3 comprises 15 residues. V shed 5 bases and J 6 bases; nucleotides not matched to a gene: 5. Germline loops: CDR1 PRHDT, CDR2 FYEKMQ (reference sequence). CDR3 sequence: CASSLGLAGINEQFF. CDR3 bases: TGTGCCAGCAGCCTCGGACTAGCGGGGATCAATGAGCAGTTCTTC.

The V and J genes are TRBV18 and TRBJ2-7; D may be TRBD2 (6 bases). Trimming shortened V by 4 bases and J by 2 bases, and 15 bases separated the two germline ends. CDR1 and CDR2 from the germline V gene are KGHSH and LQKENI. This CDR3 is built from 15 residues. The CDR3 sequence is CASSRDGTGAYEQYF. The CDR3 nucleotides read TGTGCCAGCTCACGCGACGGAACGGGGGCCTACGAGCAGTACTTC.

The CDR3 DNA sequence: TGTGCCAGCAGTGTCAGGGCCTCTGAAGCTTTCTTT. Its protein is CASSVRASEAFF. The chain is built from TRBV6-6 and TRBJ1-1; weak D call: TRBD1 (5 bases). The CDR3 has 12 amino acids. Per the germline V gene, CDR1 is MNHNY and CDR2 is SVGAGI (reference sequence). The V end lost 5 bases, the J end lost 6 bases, and 10 bases lay between the germline ends.

For this clone: Other nucleotide sequences in the sample specify the same CDR3. This chain connects TRBV5-4 to TRBJ2-1, with D tentatively TRBD1 (6 bases). CDR1 and CDR2 from the germline V gene are SGHNT and YYREEE (reference sequence). Between the trimmed V and J ends, which lost 0 bases and 7 bases, there was a span of 11 bases. CDR3 length equals 14 residues. The CDR3 spells CASSLGQGRNEQFF. CDR3 sequence (DNA): TGTGCCAGCAGCTTGGGGCAGGGGCGTAATGAGCAGTTCTTC.

The rearrangement joins TRBV7-3 to TRBJ2-1, with 12 bases lining up with TRBD2. The length of the CDR3 is 15 residues. Germline CDR1 SGHTA, CDR2 FQGTGA. J was trimmed by 9 bases and V by 4 bases; bases with no gene match: 7. The CDR3 sequence is CASSSRTSGNGEQFF. CDR3 coding DNA: TGTGCCAGCAGCTCCCGGACTAGCGGGAATGGTGAGCAGTTCTTC.

The V gene is TRBV6-1, the J gene TRBJ2-1; no reliable D call. V gave up 7 bases and J gave up 3 bases, with 16 bases separating them. The germline CDR1 and CDR2 sequences are MNHNS and SASEGT. The length of the CDR3 is 15 residues. For the CDR3, the DNA is TGTGCCAGCACCGCCGGAAGGCGGATCTACAATGAGCAGTTCTTC. Translating it yields CASTAGRRIYNEQFF.

The V call is TRBV5-4, the J call TRBJ2-2, with D tentatively TRBD2 (6 bases). The CDR3 totals 16 residues. The V and J ends lost 4 bases and 1 base respectively, with 14 bases between them. CDR1 is SGHNT, CDR2 YYREEE, per germline (reference sequence). The CDR3 loop is CASSPPSGRNTGELFF. The CDR3 region has the DNA TGTGCCAGCAGCCCCCCGAGCGGGCGGAACACCGGGGAGCTGTTTTTT.

CDR3 nucleotide sequence: TGTGCCAGCAGCCCCTGGACAGGGGCGTATAACTATGGCTACACCTTC. Translated, it gives CASSPWTGAYNYGYTF. The chain couples TRBV14 to TRBJ1-2; 9 bases agree with TRBD1. The germline gives CDR1 SGHDN, CDR2 FVKESK. This CDR3 has 16 residues. The junction had 7 bases not matched to a gene; V was cut back by 4 bases and J by 1 base.

This clone was picked up a small number of times. The chain joins TRBV28 to TRBJ1-4; D not certain. CDR3 length: 11 amino acids. The germline V gene has CDR1 MDHEN and CDR2 SYDVKM. Trimming removed 7 bases from V and 8 bases from J, with 8 bases in between. The CDR3 region is CASTLSEKLFF. CDR3 nucleotides: TGTGCCAGCACCCTCAGCGAAAAACTGTTTTTT.

The chain couples TRBV5-7 to TRBJ1-2, with TRBD1 matching 8 bases. TRBV5-7 is labeled an ORF, and its function is uncertain. V shed 1 base, J shed 7 bases, and the junction held 3 bases outside the gene matches. CDR3 length: 13 residues. The CDR3 loop is CASSLQGAAGYTF. CDR3 nucleotides: TGTGCCAGCAGCTTGCAGGGGGCGGCTGGCTACACCTTC.

This clone was detected only once. This sequence joins TRBV19 and TRBJ2-1, with a possible D match to TRBD1 (6 bases). This CDR3 contains 17 residues. The germline V and J ends were trimmed by 4 bases and 1 base, with 17 bases remaining between them. Per germline, CDR1 LNHDA and CDR2 SQIVND (reference sequence). CDR3 DNA sequence: TGTGCCAGTAGTACCCCCACAGGGCTGGGATCCTACAATGAGCAGTTCTTC. Amino acid sequence: CASSTPTGLGSYNEQFF.

The V gene is TRBV5-4, the J gene TRBJ2-5; 7 nucleotides line up with TRBD1. Germline V gene lookup returns CDR1 SGHNT and CDR2 YYREEE (reference sequence). V lost 5 bases to trimming and J lost 5 bases; unmatched junction nucleotides: 6. The CDR3 extends over 13 amino acids. CDR3 coding DNA: TGTGCCAGCAGTATACAGGGGCCGGAGACCCAGTACTTC. Translated, it gives CASSIQGPETQYF.

This clone was observed a single time. This CDR3 is CASSYRGSYNEQFF. The CDR3 DNA is TGTGCCAGCAGTTACCGCGGCTCCTACAATGAGCAGTTCTTC. The chain carries TRBV6-6 and TRBJ2-1; D not resolved. Trimming pared 2 bases from V and 0 bases from J, leaving 5 bases between. Germline assignment: CDR1 MNHNY and CDR2 SVGAGI (reference sequence). The CDR3 has 14 residues.

V and J are TRBV6-5 and TRBJ2-3, with a weak D call TRBD2 (5 bases). Trimming pared 0 bases from V and 2 bases from J, leaving 9 bases between. The germline gives CDR1 MNHEY, CDR2 SVGAGI. This CDR3 is built from 15 residues. The CDR3 region has the DNA TGTGCCAGCAGTTACTCGTCCGACTACACAGATACGCAGTATTTT. Translated: CASSYSSDYTDTQYF.

The chain employs TRBV7-9 and TRBJ1-2; TRBD1 matches at 10 bases. CDR3 length equals 15 residues. Germline V lookup: CDR1 SEHNR, CDR2 FQNEAQ (reference sequence). Unmatched junction bases numbered 8, after V lost 4 bases and J lost 6 bases. CDR3 bases: TGTGCCAGCAGCTCCGACTGGACAGGGGGAAATGGCTACACCTTC. Its translation: CASSSDWTGGNGYTF.

The rearrangement uses TRBV30 and TRBJ2-7; D gene ambiguous. CDR3 length: 17 amino acids. The germline V and J ends were trimmed by 3 bases and 0 bases, with 21 bases remaining between them. Germline V gene data show CDR1 as GTSNPN and CDR2 as SVGIG (reference sequence). CDR3 sequence (DNA): TGTGCCTGGAGCCCGCCCCTTGTGACCGGGCTCTCCTACGAGCAGTACTTC. Its translation is CAWSPPLVTGLSYEQYF.

The chain employs TRBV9 and TRBJ2-3, with D maybe TRBD2 (7 bases). The CDR3 contains 16 residues. V was shortened by 0 bases and J by 1 base, with 12 bases between the two germline ends. Germline values: CDR1 SGDLS, CDR2 YYNGEE. The CDR3 DNA follows: TGTGCCAGCAGCGTAGGGCGGGGGCCCGGCACAGATACGCAGTATTTT. Amino acids: CASSVGRGPGTDTQYF.

In the case of this clone: The sample holds other DNA sequences that translate to the same CDR3. The chain combines TRBV18 with TRBJ2-7, with 11 bases fitting TRBD1. Germline V CDR1 and CDR2: KGHSH, LQKENI. The CDR3 sequence is 14 residues long. The V gene end was trimmed by 3 bases and the J gene end by 3 bases; junction bases not matched to a gene: 1. CDR3 loop: CASSPGTGGYEQYF. CDR3 nucleotide sequence: TGTGCCAGCTCACCCGGGACAGGGGGCTACGAGCAGTACTTC.

CDR3 DNA sequence: TGTGCCTGGAGTGGTCCGGGGGTCCATAGCAATCAGCCCCAGCATTTT. Translated, it gives CAWSGPGVHSNQPQHF. The J gene is TRBJ1-5, the V gene TRBV30, with TRBD1 as a possible D gene (5 bases). There are 16 residues in the CDR3. Between the trimmed V and J ends, which lost 1 base and 0 bases, there was a span of 13 bases. Germline CDR1 is GTSNPN and CDR2 is SVGIG (reference sequence).

V and J are TRBV7-3 and TRBJ1-5; D remains unclear. CDR3 length: 13 amino acids. The ends were cut back, 2 bases at V and 4 bases at J, with 6 bases in the middle. The germline V gene encodes CDR1 SGHTA and CDR2 FQGTGA. The CDR3 bases are TGTGCCAGCAGCTTATACCCTAATCAGCCCCAGCATTTT. Amino acids: CASSLYPNQPQHF.

The rearrangement uses TRBV6-1 and TRBJ2-7; 9 nucleotides agree with TRBD1. The J segment lost 5 bases and the V segment lost 8 bases, leaving 7 bases of the junction unmatched. The germline V gene encodes CDR1 MNHNS and CDR2 SASEGT. The CDR3 is 13 amino acids. The CDR3 sequence is CASYGQGSHEQYF. CDR3 DNA sequence: TGTGCCAGCTACGGACAGGGGTCCCACGAGCAGTACTTC.

V is TRBV5-4 and J is TRBJ1-6; possibly TRBD1 for D (5 bases). The V gene lost 0 bases and the J gene lost 6 bases, with 10 bases spanning the gap. The CDR3 covers 15 residues. Looked up from germline, CDR1 is SGHNT and CDR2 is YYREEE (reference sequence). The CDR3 is CASSLGRDSNSPLHF. The CDR3 DNA is TGTGCCAGCAGCTTGGGCCGGGACTCTAATTCACCCCTCCACTTT.